The 27 T cell receptor beta chains presented below share a single source sample, sequenced in a study of naive and memory T cell subsets. Regarding the study as a whole: Naive repertoires, especially CD8, held a few larger clonotypes, possibly memory cells re-expressing CD45RA.

An equimolar mix of two oligonucleotides served as the beta constant-region primer for TRBC1 and TRBC2. The ligated cDNA underwent four PCR rounds using SP2 and nested alpha and beta constant-region primers. TCRdb analysed the UMI-ligation and nested PCR reads with MiXCR anew, one entry per CDR3 protein. The sample consists of about 150,000 distinct CDR3 sequences, about 23% of them appearing once. For these receptors, no antigen is known. Material for sequencing was naive CD4+ T cells from blood. These receptors were taken from a human donor in good health.

This clonotype was counted at least ten times. The chain carries TRBV9 and TRBJ2-5; no definite D call. This CDR3 is built from 14 residues. V lost 3 bases, J lost 2 bases, and 11 bases lay in between. The germline CDR1 and CDR2 sequences are SGDLS and YYNGEE. The CDR3 sequence: CASSEDLRQETQYF. The CDR3 nucleotides read TGTGCCAGCAGCGAGGACCTACGGCAAGAGACCCAGTACTTC.

The chain combines TRBV28 with TRBJ2-3, with D possibly being TRBD2 (6 bases). The length of the CDR3 is 10 residues. V shed 8 bases and J shed 8 bases, with 8 bases lying between them. Germline CDR1 reads MDHEN; CDR2 reads SYDVKM. The CDR3 DNA is TGTGCCAGCGGAGGGCGTACGCAGTATTTT. The encoded protein is CASGGRTQYF.

V gene TRBV24-1 combines with J gene TRBJ2-6; possibly TRBD1 for D (5 bases). The CDR3 sequence is 15 residues long. The germline V gene has CDR1 KGHDR and CDR2 SFDVKD. Between the trimmed V and J ends, which lost 7 bases and 0 bases, there was a span of 9 bases. The CDR3 DNA reads as TGTGCCACCAGAGACAGAGACTCTGGGGCCAACGTCCTGACTTTC. Translation: CATRDRDSGANVLTF.

The genes are TRBV7-9 and TRBJ1-4, with no clear D. Germline assignment: CDR1 SEHNR and CDR2 FQNEAQ (reference sequence). The CDR3 sequence is 15 residues long. With 5 bases removed from V and 4 bases from J, the gap between germline ends came to 14 bases. The CDR3 reads CASSPGRTVNEKLFF. Written as DNA, the CDR3 is TGTGCCAGCAGCCCGGGTCGCACCGTTAATGAAAAACTGTTTTTT.

The chain is built from TRBV7-9 and TRBJ2-5; the D is unclear. V was shortened by 0 bases and J by 7 bases, with 12 bases between the two germline ends. The CDR3 covers 14 residues. Germline V gives CDR1 SEHNR, CDR2 FQNEAQ (reference sequence). CDR3 loop: CASSLALAVGTQYF. The CDR3, as DNA: TGTGCCAGCAGCTTAGCGTTAGCCGTCGGGACCCAGTACTTC.

In this sample, this clonotype turned up many times. The chain is built from TRBV2 and TRBJ2-3; D is uncertain. CDR3 length: 12 residues. From germline, CDR1 is SNHLY and CDR2 FYNNEI. The V end lost 7 bases, the J end lost 7 bases, and 12 bases lay between the germline ends. The CDR3 region is CASTLSEYTQYF. CDR3 nucleotide sequence: TGTGCCAGCACTCTAAGCGAGTATACGCAGTATTTT.

The J gene is TRBJ2-5, the V gene TRBV12-3 or TRBV12-4; D unresolved. Trimming removed 7 bases at V and 1 base at J, with 13 bases between. The CDR3 has 14 residues. The CDR3 here is CASTLMGTQETQYF. As DNA, the CDR3 is TGTGCCAGCACGTTAATGGGTACCCAAGAGACCCAGTACTTC.

This clonotype was seen a few times. The chain links TRBV5-4 to TRBJ2-5; 7 bases line up with TRBD2. With 4 bases clipped from V and 4 bases from J, the junction kept 10 bases outside the gene matches. Germline V gene lookup returns CDR1 SGHNT and CDR2 YYREEE (reference sequence). This CDR3 has 15 residues. CDR3 sequence reads: CASSPVGGRGETQYF. The CDR3 DNA follows: TGTGCCAGCAGCCCCGTCGGAGGGAGGGGAGAGACCCAGTACTTC.

This clonotype is a singleton in its sample. J is TRBJ2-3 and V is TRBV20-1, with D perhaps TRBD1 or TRBD2 (7 bases each). The CDR3 is made up of 15 amino acids. CDR1 and CDR2 (germline): DFQATT, SNEGSKA (reference sequence). The V and J ends lost 4 bases and 3 bases respectively, with 17 bases between them. The CDR3 DNA reads TGCAGTGCTACTCCAGGGGGGACTACAACAGATACGCAGTATTTT. Translation: CSATPGGTTTDTQYF.

This rearrangement joins TRBV12-5 to TRBJ2-4; 9 nucleotides align to TRBD1. V lost 7 bases and J lost 9; bases outside the gene matches: 10. Germline V gene lookup returns CDR1 LGHNT and CDR2 FRNRAP. The CDR3 totals 14 residues. This chain's CDR3 is CASALPGTGSIQYF. In nucleotides, the CDR3 is TGTGCTAGTGCGCTACCCGGGACAGGGAGCATTCAGTACTTC.

This rearrangement joins TRBV6-2 or TRBV6-3 to TRBJ1-5; a weak D match, TRBD1 (5 bases). The CDR3 loop spans 14 amino acids. Trimming took 2 bases from V and 7 from J, leaving 12 bases between them. Germline CDR1 reads MNHEY; CDR2 reads SVGEGT. The CDR3 sequence is CASSYPSGGQPQHF. CDR3 sequence (DNA): TGTGCCAGCAGTTACCCCTCCGGGGGGCAGCCCCAGCATTTT.

The chain is built from TRBV12-3 or TRBV12-4 and TRBJ2-7; D is unclear. The CDR3 consists of 11 residues. V gave up 7 bases and J gave up 3 bases, with 7 bases separating them. The CDR3 reads CASTAFYEQYF. CDR3 DNA: TGTGCCAGCACCGCCTTCTACGAGCAGTACTTC.

At least ten counts were recorded for this clonotype. V gene TRBV29-1 combines with J gene TRBJ2-3; 7 positions match TRBD1. CDR1 and CDR2 (germline): SQVTM, ANQGSEA. The CDR3 is 13 residues long. Trimming took 4 bases from V and 3 from J; bases not matched to a gene: 4. The CDR3 nucleotides read TGCAGCGTTGGACAGGGTTTGACAGATACGCAGTATTTT. Translating it yields CSVGQGLTDTQYF.

In its sample, this clonotype was seen a few times. The V call is TRBV20-1, the J call TRBJ1-4; D is perhaps TRBD1 (6 bases). Germline V lookup: CDR1 DFQATT, CDR2 SNEGSKA (reference sequence). V lost 6 bases and J lost 8, with 22 bases in between. The CDR3 contains 15 residues. The CDR3 nucleotides read TGCAGTGCCCCGCCCAGTGGCCGGGGGCCAGAAAAACTGTTTTTT. Its translation is CSAPPSGRGPEKLFF.

The chain carries TRBV5-1 and TRBJ2-3; no clear D gene. The length of the CDR3 is 14 residues. The germline V gene has CDR1 SGHRS and CDR2 YFSETQ. The ends were cut back, 0 bases at V and 5 bases at J, with 10 bases in the middle. CDR3 protein: CASSLGSEKDTQYF. In DNA form, the CDR3 reads TGCGCCAGCAGCTTGGGAAGCGAGAAAGATACGCAGTATTTT. Together with reference TRBV5-1 and TRBJ2-3, the CDR3 gives the full variable domain: KAGVTQTPRYLIKTRGQQVTLSCSPISGHRSVSWYQQTPGQGLQFLFEYFSETQRNKGNFPGRFSGRQFSNSRSEMNVSTLELGDSALYLCASSLGSEKDTQYFGPGTRLTVL.

The J gene is TRBJ2-1, the V gene TRBV6-2 or TRBV6-3, with D perhaps given as TRBD1 or TRBD2 (5 bases each). CDR3 length: 14 residues. Germline V gene sequence: CDR1 MNHEY, CDR2 SVGEGT. With 2 bases removed from V and 9 bases from J, the gap between germline ends came to 14 bases. CDR3 protein: CASSYVGRASEQFF. The CDR3, as DNA: TGTGCCAGCAGTTACGTGGGACGGGCCTCTGAGCAGTTCTTC.

Only a few counts were recorded for this clonotype. The chain couples TRBV11-3 to TRBJ2-1; 8 bases fit TRBD2. The germline V gene encodes CDR1 SGHNT and CDR2 YENEEA. Losses at the gene ends were 4 bases for V and 5 bases for J; bases not matched to a gene: 7. The CDR3 contains 15 residues. The CDR3 bases are TGTGCCAGCAGCTGGAGCGGGAGCCCCAACAATGAGCAGTTCTTC. It codes for CASSWSGSPNNEQFF.

This clonotype was picked up many times. The chain couples TRBV12-3 or TRBV12-4 to TRBJ1-1; 8 positions agree with TRBD1. Trimming cost V 7 bases and J 4 bases; bases outside gene matches: 8. The CDR3 is 14 amino acids. CDR3: CASTGQGVPTEAFF. CDR3 in DNA: TGTGCCAGCACAGGACAGGGTGTCCCCACTGAAGCTTTCTTT.

In this sample, this clonotype turned up once. This sequence joins TRBV29-1 and TRBJ1-4, with TRBD1 matching over 7 bases. Trimming at V came to 5 bases and at J to 7 bases, leaving 4 bases not matched to a gene. The germline gives CDR1 SQVTM, CDR2 ANQGSEA. This CDR3 contains 12 residues. As DNA, the CDR3 is TGCAGCGTTCAGGGGGAGGGTGAAAAACTGTTTTTT. Its translation: CSVQGEGEKLFF.

The chain recombines TRBV10-1 with TRBJ2-1, with TRBD2 identical over 12 bases. V lost 1 base and J lost 9; bases outside the gene matches: 7. The germline gives CDR1 WNHNN, CDR2 SYGVQD (reference sequence). The CDR3 contains 16 residues. In DNA, the CDR3 is TGCGCCAGCAGTGAGTACCGGACTAGCGGGGCGGGTGAGCAGTTCTTC. Protein: CASSEYRTSGAGEQFF.

This clonotype was seen only a few times. The J gene is TRBJ2-7, the V gene TRBV28; D is undetermined. The CDR3 consists of 15 residues. V was pared by 4 bases and J by 3 bases, with 16 bases between. Germline V CDR1 and CDR2: MDHEN, SYDVKM. CDR3 sequence reads: CASSSPDMKFYEQYF. In DNA form, the CDR3 reads TGTGCCAGCAGTTCGCCTGACATGAAGTTCTACGAGCAGTACTTC.

This clonotype showed up just a few times. The J gene is TRBJ2-7, the V gene TRBV20-1; D perhaps matches TRBD1 (5 bases). Trimming removed 4 bases from V and 2 bases from J, with 15 bases in between. Germline V gives CDR1 DFQATT, CDR2 SNEGSKA (reference sequence). The length of the CDR3 is 14 residues. This CDR3 is CSATFDSETYEQYF. CDR3 DNA: TGCAGTGCTACCTTCGACAGTGAGACCTACGAGCAGTACTTC.

The genes are TRBV4-2 and TRBJ2-1, with TRBD2 matching 7 bases. CDR3 length: 16 residues. The V and J ends lost 1 base and 9 bases, in that order; junction bases with no gene match: 12. The germline V gene encodes CDR1 LGHNA and CDR2 YNFKEQ. The CDR3 loop is CASSQVGAGVVGEQFF. CDR3 coding DNA: TGTGCCAGCAGCCAAGTCGGCGCGGGAGTGGTAGGTGAGCAGTTCTTC.

About this clonotype: Just one base apart from a much larger clone, this may be a read error. V gene TRBV9 combines with J gene TRBJ2-1; possible D gene TRBD2, 5 bases. The germline V gene has CDR1 SGDLS and CDR2 YYNGEE. The CDR3 is 16 amino acids. The CDR3: CPSSVAPLALNNEQFF. DNA of the CDR3: TGTCCCAGCAGCGTCGCCCCTTTAGCGCTAAACAATGAGCAGTTCTTC.

This clonotype turned up a few times. The V and J genes are TRBV6-5 and TRBJ2-7; 7 positions match TRBD1. V lost 0 bases to trimming and J lost 7 bases; unmatched junction nucleotides: 9. The germline CDR1 and CDR2 sequences are MNHEY and SVGAGI. The CDR3 has 15 residues. In nucleotides, the CDR3 is TGTGCCAGCAGTTACTCGAGCGGACAGGTGATAGAGCAGTACTTC. It yields the protein CASSYSSGQVIEQYF.

This sequence joins TRBV6-2 or TRBV6-3 and TRBJ2-5, with 7 bases fitting TRBD1. The V gene's germline CDR1 is MNHEY and CDR2 SVGEGT. The V gene end was trimmed by 7 bases and the J gene end by 10 bases; junction bases not matched to a gene: 6. The CDR3 covers 11 residues. DNA of the CDR3: TGTGCCAGCATGGGACAGTTCGTCCAGTACTTC. Translating gives CASMGQFVQYF.

This clonotype has a handful of counts. The V gene is TRBV2, the J gene TRBJ1-1; D possibly corresponds to TRBD1 (5 bases). Germline assignment: CDR1 SNHLY and CDR2 FYNNEI. The CDR3 has 13 amino acids. Trimming removed 6 bases from V and 4 bases from J, with 12 bases in between. The CDR3 here is CASRHLGGTEAFF. The CDR3 DNA reads as TGTGCCAGCAGGCATTTGGGGGGCACTGAAGCTTTCTTT.